The T cell receptor beta chain described here comes from a study of T cell responses to AZD1222 COVID-19 vaccine. A remark on this clone: The antigen is undetermined.

The data were produced by immunoSEQ multiplex PCR, yet TCRdb's version contains in-frame clones alone and is incomplete. The data hold 150,000 or so clones, with roughly nine tenths observed a single time. Whole-study results and caveats: Only six or seven AZD1222 recipients tested seropositive at baseline. Clonal diversity was possibly underestimated; the donors were predominantly white British and more often female. Spike-spanning, vaccine-associated CD4 TCRs were dominant at 160-218 and 743-854.

The CDR3 consists of 13 residues. The V end was cut by 0 bases, the J end by 9 bases, with 11 bases between. Germline CDR1 and CDR2: LNHDA and SQIVND (reference sequence). The sequence derives from an adult in good health. Here the sequenced sample was peripheral blood, taken on day 0 of AZD1222 vaccination. The gene calls are TRBV19 and TRBJ1-2; tentative D call: TRBD1 (5 bases). CDR3 residues: CASSIDEGSRYTF. CDR3 sequence (DNA): TGTGCCAGTAGTATAGATGAGGGGTCACGCTACACCTTC.